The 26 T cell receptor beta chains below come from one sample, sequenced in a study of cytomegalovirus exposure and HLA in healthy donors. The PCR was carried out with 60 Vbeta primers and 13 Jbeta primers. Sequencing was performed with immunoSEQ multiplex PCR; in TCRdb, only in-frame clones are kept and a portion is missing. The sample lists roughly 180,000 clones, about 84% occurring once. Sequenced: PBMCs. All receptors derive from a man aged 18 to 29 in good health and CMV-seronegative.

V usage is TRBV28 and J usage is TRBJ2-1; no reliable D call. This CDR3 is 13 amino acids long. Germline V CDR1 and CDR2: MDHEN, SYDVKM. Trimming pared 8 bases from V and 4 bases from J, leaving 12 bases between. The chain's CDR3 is CASGSDTYNEQFF. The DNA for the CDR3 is TGTGCCAGCGGTTCAGATACATACAATGAGCAGTTCTTC.

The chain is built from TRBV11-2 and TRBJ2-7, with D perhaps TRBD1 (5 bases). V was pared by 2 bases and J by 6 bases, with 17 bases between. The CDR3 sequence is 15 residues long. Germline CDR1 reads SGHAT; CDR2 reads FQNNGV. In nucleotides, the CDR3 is TGTGCCAGCAGCTTACGGGCAGGGAATGCGATCGAGCAGTACTTC. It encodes CASSLRAGNAIEQYF.

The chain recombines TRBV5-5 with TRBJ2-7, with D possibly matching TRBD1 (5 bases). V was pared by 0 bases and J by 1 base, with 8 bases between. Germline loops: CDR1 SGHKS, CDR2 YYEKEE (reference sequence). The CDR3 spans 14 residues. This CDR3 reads CASSLAAGSYEQYF. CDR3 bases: TGTGCCAGCAGCTTGGCGGCAGGGTCCTACGAGCAGTACTTC.

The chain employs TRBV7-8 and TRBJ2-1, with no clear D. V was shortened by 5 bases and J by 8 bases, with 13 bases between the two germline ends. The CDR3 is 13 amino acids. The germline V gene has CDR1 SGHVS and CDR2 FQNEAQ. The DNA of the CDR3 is TGTGCCAGCAGCATCCGAGGAAGGTATGAGCAGTTCTTC. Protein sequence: CASSIRGRYEQFF.

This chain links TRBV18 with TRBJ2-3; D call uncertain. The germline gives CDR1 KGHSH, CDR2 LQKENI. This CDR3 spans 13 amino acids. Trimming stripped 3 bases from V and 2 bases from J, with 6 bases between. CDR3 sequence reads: CASSPQNTDTQYF. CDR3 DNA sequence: TGTGCCAGCTCACCCCAAAACACAGATACGCAGTATTTT.

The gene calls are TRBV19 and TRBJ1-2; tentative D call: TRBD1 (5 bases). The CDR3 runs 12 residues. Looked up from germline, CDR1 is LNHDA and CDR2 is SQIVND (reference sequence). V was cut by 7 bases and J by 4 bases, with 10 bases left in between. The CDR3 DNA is TGTGCCAGTAACGTCCAGGGCTATGGCTACACCTTC. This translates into CASNVQGYGYTF.

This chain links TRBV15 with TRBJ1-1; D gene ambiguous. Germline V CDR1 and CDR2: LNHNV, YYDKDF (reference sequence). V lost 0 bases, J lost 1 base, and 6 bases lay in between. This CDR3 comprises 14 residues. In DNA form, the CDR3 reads TGTGCCACCAGCAGAGATTCAGAGAACACTGAAGCTTTCTTT. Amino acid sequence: CATSRDSENTEAFF.

The CDR3 protein is CASSLTSGTDTQYF. The CDR3 DNA reads TGTGCCAGCAGCCTCACTAGCGGCACAGATACGCAGTATTTT. The J gene is TRBJ2-3, the V gene TRBV13; TRBD2 matches at 7 bases. Germline CDR1 reads PRHDT; CDR2 reads FYEKMQ (reference sequence). J lost 1 base, V lost 5 bases, and 3 bases had no gene match. The CDR3 covers 14 residues.

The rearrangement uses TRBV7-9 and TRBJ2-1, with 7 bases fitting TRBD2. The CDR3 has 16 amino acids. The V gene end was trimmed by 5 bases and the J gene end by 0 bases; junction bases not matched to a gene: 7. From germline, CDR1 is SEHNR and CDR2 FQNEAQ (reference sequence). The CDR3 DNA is TGTGCCAGCAGCAGACGCGGGAGTTCCTCCTACAATGAGCAGTTCTTC. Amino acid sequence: CASSRRGSSSYNEQFF.

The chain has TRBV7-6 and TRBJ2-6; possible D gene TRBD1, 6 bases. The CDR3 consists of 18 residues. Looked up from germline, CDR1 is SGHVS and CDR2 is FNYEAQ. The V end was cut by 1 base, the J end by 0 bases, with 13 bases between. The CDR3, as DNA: TGTGCCAGCAGCTTAGTCCGGGACACTTACTCTGGGGCCAACGTCCTGACTTTC. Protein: CASSLVRDTYSGANVLTF.

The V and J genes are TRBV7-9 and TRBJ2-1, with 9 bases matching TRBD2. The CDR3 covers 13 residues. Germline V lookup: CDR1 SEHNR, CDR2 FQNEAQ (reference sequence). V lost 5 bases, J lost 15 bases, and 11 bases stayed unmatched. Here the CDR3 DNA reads TGTGCCAGCAGCCCCTCCGGGGCGGGAGGGGGGTTCTTC. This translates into CASSPSGAGGGFF.

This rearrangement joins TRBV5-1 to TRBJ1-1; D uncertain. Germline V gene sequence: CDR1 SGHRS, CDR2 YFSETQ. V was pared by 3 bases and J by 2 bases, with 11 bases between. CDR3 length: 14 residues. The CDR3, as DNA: TGCGCCAGCAGCTCGCGGGCAGTAAACACTGAAGCTTTCTTT. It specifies CASSSRAVNTEAFF.

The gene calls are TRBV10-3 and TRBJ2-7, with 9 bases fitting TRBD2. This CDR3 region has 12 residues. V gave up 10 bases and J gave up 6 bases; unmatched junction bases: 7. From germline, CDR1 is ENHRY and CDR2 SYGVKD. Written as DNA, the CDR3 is TGTGCCACCTCAGCGGGAGGACGCGAGCAGTACTTC. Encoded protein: CATSAGGREQYF.

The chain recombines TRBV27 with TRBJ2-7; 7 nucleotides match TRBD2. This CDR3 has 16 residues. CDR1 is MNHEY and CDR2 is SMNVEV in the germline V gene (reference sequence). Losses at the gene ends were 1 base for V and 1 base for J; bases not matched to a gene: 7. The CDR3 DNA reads TGTGCCAGCAGTTTATATCAAAGCGGGGCTTCCTACGAGCAGTACTTC. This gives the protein CASSLYQSGASYEQYF.

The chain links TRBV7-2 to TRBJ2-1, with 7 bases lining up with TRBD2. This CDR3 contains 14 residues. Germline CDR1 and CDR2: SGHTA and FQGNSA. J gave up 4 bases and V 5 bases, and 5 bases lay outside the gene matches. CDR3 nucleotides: TGTGCCAGCAGCCCCTGGCGGGAGTACAATGAGCAGTTCTTC. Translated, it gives CASSPWREYNEQFF.

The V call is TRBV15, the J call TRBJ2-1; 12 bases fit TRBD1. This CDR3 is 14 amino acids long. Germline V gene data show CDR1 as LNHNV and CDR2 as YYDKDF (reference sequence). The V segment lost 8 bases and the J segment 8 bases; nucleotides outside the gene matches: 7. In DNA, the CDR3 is TGTGCCACCGGACGGGACAGGGGGCTTCATGAGCAGTTCTTC. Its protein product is CATGRDRGLHEQFF. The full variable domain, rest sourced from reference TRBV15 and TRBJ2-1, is DAMVIQNPRYQVTQFGKPVTLSCSQTLNHNVMYWYQQKSSQAPKLLFHYYDKDFNNEADTPDNFQSRRPNTSFCFLDIRSPGLGDTAMYLCATGRDRGLHEQFFGPGTRLTVL.

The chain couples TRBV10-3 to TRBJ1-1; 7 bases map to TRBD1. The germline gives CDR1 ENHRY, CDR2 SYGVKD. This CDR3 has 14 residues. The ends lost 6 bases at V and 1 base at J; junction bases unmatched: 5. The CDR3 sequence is CAIRGGQANTEAFF. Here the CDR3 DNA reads TGTGCCATCAGGGGTGGACAGGCGAACACTGAAGCTTTCTTT.

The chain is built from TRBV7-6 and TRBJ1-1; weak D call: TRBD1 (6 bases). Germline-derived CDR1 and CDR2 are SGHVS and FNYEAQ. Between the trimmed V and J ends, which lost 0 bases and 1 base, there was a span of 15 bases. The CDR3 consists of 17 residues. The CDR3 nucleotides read TGTGCCAGCAGCTTAGCTGGCAGGGGATTATGGAACACTGAAGCTTTCTTT. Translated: CASSLAGRGLWNTEAFF.

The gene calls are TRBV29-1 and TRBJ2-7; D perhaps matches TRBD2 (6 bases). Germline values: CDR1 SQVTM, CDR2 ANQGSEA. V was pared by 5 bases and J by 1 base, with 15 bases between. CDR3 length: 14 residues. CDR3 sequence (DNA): TGCAGCGTTCCTTCCACCGGGACTTCCTACGAGCAGTACTTC. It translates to CSVPSTGTSYEQYF.

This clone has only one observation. The CDR3 loop is CASSPLPGQVVRTDTQYF. The CDR3 region has the DNA TGTGCCAGCAGCCCCCTACCGGGACAGGTGGTTAGGACAGATACGCAGTATTTT. The V and J genes are TRBV9 and TRBJ2-3; 8 bases are a match to TRBD1. The CDR3 runs 18 residues. Germline CDR1 reads SGDLS; CDR2 reads YYNGEE. Unmatched junction bases numbered 16, after V lost 4 bases and J lost 3 bases.

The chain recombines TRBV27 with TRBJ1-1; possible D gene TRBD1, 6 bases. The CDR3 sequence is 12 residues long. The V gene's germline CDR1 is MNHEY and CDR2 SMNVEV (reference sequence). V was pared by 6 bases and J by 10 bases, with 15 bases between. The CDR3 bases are TGTGCCAGCAGGACAGGATCCCTAGGAGCTTTCTTT. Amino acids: CASRTGSLGAFF.

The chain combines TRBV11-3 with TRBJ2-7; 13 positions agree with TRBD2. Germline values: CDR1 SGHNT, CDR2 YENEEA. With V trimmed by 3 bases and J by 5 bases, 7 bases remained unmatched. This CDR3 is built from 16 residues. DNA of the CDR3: TGTGCCAGCAGCTTGCCCGGACTAGCGGGAGTCCACGAGCAGTACTTC. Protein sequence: CASSLPGLAGVHEQYF.

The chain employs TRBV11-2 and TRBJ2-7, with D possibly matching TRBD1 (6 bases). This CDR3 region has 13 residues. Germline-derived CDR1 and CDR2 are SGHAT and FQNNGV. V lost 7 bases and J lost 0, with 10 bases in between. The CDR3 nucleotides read TGTGCCAGCAACCCGACAGGCTCCTACGAGCAGTACTTC. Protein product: CASNPTGSYEQYF.

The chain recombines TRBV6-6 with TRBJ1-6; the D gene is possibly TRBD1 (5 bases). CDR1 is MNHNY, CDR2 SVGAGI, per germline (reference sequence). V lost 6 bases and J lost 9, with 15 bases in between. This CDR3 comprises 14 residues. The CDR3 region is CASRSDRASSPLHF. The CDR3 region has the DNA TGTGCCAGCAGATCCGACAGAGCAAGTTCACCCCTCCACTTT.

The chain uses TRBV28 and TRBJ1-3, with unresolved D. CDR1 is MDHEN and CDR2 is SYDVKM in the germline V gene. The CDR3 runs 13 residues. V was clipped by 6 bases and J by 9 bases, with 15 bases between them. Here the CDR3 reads CASSQALLGTIYF. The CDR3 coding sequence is TGTGCCAGCAGCCAGGCGTTACTTGGCACCATATATTTT.

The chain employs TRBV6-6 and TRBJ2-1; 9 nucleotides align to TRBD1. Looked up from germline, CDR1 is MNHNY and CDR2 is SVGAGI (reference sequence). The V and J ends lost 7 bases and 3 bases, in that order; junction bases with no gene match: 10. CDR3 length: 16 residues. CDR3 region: CASNRNRDRVYNEQFF. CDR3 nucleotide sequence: TGTGCCAGCAACCGAAACCGGGACAGGGTCTACAATGAGCAGTTCTTC.